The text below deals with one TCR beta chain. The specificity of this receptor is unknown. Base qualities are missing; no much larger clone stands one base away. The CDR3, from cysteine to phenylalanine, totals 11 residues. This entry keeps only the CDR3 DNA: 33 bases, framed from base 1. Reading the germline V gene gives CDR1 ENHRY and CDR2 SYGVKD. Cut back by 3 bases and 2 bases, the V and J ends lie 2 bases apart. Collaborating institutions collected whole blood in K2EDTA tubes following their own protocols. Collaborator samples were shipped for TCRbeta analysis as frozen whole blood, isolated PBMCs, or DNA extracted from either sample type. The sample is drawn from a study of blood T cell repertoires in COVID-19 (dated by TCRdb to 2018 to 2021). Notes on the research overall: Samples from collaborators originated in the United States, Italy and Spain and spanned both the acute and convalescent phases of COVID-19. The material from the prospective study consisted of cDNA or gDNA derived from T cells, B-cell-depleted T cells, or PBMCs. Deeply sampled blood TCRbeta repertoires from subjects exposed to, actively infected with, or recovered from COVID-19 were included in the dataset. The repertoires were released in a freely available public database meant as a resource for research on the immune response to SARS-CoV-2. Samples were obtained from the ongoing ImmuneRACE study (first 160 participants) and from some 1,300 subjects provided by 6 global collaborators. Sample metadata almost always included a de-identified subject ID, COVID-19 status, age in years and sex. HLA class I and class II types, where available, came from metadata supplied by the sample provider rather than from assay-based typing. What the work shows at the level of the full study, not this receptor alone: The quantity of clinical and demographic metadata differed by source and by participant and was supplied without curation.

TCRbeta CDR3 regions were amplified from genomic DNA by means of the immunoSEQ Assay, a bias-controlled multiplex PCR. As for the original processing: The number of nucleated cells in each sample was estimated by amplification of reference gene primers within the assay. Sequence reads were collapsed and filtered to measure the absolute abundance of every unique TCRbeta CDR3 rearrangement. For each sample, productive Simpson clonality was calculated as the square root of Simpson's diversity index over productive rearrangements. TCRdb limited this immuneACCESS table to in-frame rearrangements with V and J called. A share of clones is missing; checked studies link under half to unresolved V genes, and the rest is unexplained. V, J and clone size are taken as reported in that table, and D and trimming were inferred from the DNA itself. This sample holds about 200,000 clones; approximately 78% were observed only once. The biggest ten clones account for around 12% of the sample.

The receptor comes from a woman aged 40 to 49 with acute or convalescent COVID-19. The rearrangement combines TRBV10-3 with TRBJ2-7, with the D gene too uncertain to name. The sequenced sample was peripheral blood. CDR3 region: CAISDAYEQYF. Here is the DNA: TGTGCCATCAGTGACGCCTACGAGCAGTACTTC.